This T cell receptor (beta chain) was sequenced in a study of T cells in Graves' hyperthyroidism and ophthalmopathy. Amplification of TCR beta CDR3 regions used RNA as the template. A set of HTBI primers served as the primers for a first-round RT-PCR of the TCR CDR3. A single record per CDR3 protein comes from TCRdb applying MiXCR to the multiplex PCR reads. The data contain a few hundred thousand distinct CDR3 sequences, about 15% of them singletons. Clinicians diagnosed patients from clinical symptoms, serum thyroxine and TRAb, thyroid ultrasound and orbital computed tomography. This receptor was taken from a young woman with Graves' hyperthyroidism. Sequencing input: blood.

The CDR3 DNA follows: TGTGCCAGCAGCGTAGAAGCTAGCGGGAACACCGGGGAGCTGTTTTTT. The encoded protein is CASSVEASGNTGELFF. This sequence joins TRBV9 and TRBJ2-2, with 7 bases matching TRBD2. Trimming took 0 bases from V and 1 from J; bases not matched to a gene: 3. CDR3 length: 16 residues. The germline V gene encodes CDR1 SGDLS and CDR2 YYNGEE.